A selection of T cell receptor beta chains follows, all from one sample in a study of control samples from healthy donors and cancer patients. Generated by immunoSEQ multiplex PCR, the TCRdb table keeps only in-frame clones and is missing some. This table has around 75,000 clones, around 92% appearing once. Sequencing was performed on blood. These receptors were collected from an older woman in good health. Both conserved end residues are trimmed from each CDR3. The D gene is left open where the match is weak.

J gene: TRBJ1-1; V gene: TRBV19; D gene: TRBD1; CDR3 protein: ASSIVDRMNTEAF
J gene: TRBJ1-1; V gene: TRBV28; D gene: .; CDR3 protein: AAVGSDTEAF
J gene: TRBJ2-7; V gene: TRBV28; D gene: .; CDR3 protein: ASTQNSYEQY
J gene: TRBJ1-5; V gene: TRBV19; D gene: TRBD1; CDR3 protein: ASTQGGLDQPQH
J gene: TRBJ2-1; V gene: TRBV3-1/TRBV3-2; D gene: TRBD2; CDR3 protein: ASSQVAGGPLEQF
J gene: TRBJ1-6; V gene: TRBV7-6; D gene: .; CDR3 protein: ASSSDSYNSPLH
J gene: TRBJ1-4; V gene: TRBV3-1/TRBV3-2; D gene: TRBD1; CDR3 protein: ASSQRTGEGEKLF
J gene: TRBJ2-1; V gene: TRBV25-1; D gene: .; CDR3 protein: ASSDELYNEQF
J gene: TRBJ1-2; V gene: TRBV6-5; D gene: .; CDR3 protein: ASSLGRIYGYT
J gene: TRBJ2-1; V gene: TRBV2; D gene: .; CDR3 protein: ASSEPRRANEQF
J gene: TRBJ2-6; V gene: TRBV12-3/TRBV12-4; D gene: .; CDR3 protein: ASRREGANVLT
J gene: TRBJ2-5; V gene: TRBV2; D gene: .; CDR3 protein: ASSADSFQETQY
J gene: TRBJ1-5; V gene: TRBV28; D gene: .; CDR3 protein: ASGGQASNQPQH
J gene: TRBJ1-4; V gene: TRBV6-6; D gene: .; CDR3 protein: ASSYGPPTEKLF
J gene: TRBJ2-1; V gene: TRBV3-1/TRBV3-2; D gene: TRBD2; CDR3 protein: ATGLAGTGEQF
J gene: TRBJ1-1; V gene: TRBV6-6; D gene: TRBD1; CDR3 protein: ASSYGQGSTEAF
J gene: TRBJ1-2; V gene: TRBV25-1; D gene: .; CDR3 protein: ASSEMGVGGYGYT
J gene: TRBJ1-1; V gene: TRBV18; D gene: .; CDR3 protein: ASSPPYGFRNTEAF
J gene: TRBJ1-6; V gene: TRBV5-6; D gene: .; CDR3 protein: ASSFWRTNSPLH
J gene: TRBJ2-2; V gene: TRBV5-4; D gene: .; CDR3 protein: ASSLTENTGELF
J gene: TRBJ2-7; V gene: TRBV2; D gene: TRBD2; CDR3 protein: ASSEIAGTSYEQY
J gene: TRBJ2-3; V gene: TRBV2; D gene: .; CDR3 protein: ASPGGLVTQY
J gene: TRBJ1-5; V gene: TRBV4-1; D gene: .; CDR3 protein: ASSQGEQLYQPQH
J gene: TRBJ2-7; V gene: TRBV5-6; D gene: TRBD2; CDR3 protein: ASSSSSLSGRALYEQY
J gene: TRBJ2-7; V gene: TRBV7-2; D gene: .; CDR3 protein: ASSRREGVEQY
J gene: TRBJ2-3; V gene: TRBV5-1; D gene: .; CDR3 protein: ASSESGITDTQY
J gene: TRBJ2-1; V gene: TRBV5-6; D gene: .; CDR3 protein: ASTVPRRAAYNEQF
J gene: TRBJ2-3; V gene: TRBV3-1/TRBV3-2; D gene: .; CDR3 protein: ASSQDLVSDTQY
J gene: TRBJ2-1; V gene: TRBV28; D gene: TRBD1; CDR3 protein: ASNPGTGRYNEQF
J gene: TRBJ2-1; V gene: TRBV6-2/TRBV6-3; D gene: .; CDR3 protein: ASSFRGSYNEQF
J gene: TRBJ2-5; V gene: TRBV3-1/TRBV3-2; D gene: TRBD2; CDR3 protein: ASSPAAGDGETQY
J gene: TRBJ2-5; V gene: TRBV7-9; D gene: .; CDR3 protein: ASSLNQAIRGTQY
J gene: TRBJ2-1; V gene: TRBV4-2; D gene: .; CDR3 protein: ASSQETAYNEQF
J gene: TRBJ2-7; V gene: TRBV28; D gene: .; CDR3 protein: ASRPGGAHEQY
J gene: TRBJ2-1; V gene: TRBV4-1; D gene: TRBD1; CDR3 protein: ASSQRTGSNEQF
J gene: TRBJ1-2; V gene: TRBV30; D gene: TRBD1; CDR3 protein: AWTGTGGATGYT
J gene: TRBJ1-4; V gene: TRBV23-1; D gene: .; CDR3 protein: ARQGTGRTGEG
J gene: TRBJ1-3; V gene: TRBV7-9; D gene: .; CDR3 protein: ASSPVLYQGNTIY
J gene: TRBJ2-7; V gene: TRBV2; D gene: TRBD1; CDR3 protein: ASSRTGGPYEQY
J gene: TRBJ1-5; V gene: TRBV18; D gene: .; CDR3 protein: ASSPGRTTDQPQH
J gene: TRBJ1-3; V gene: TRBV5-1; D gene: .; CDR3 protein: ASSLGENTIY
J gene: TRBJ2-6; V gene: TRBV4-3; D gene: TRBD1; CDR3 protein: ASSQTGTGWPSGANVLT
J gene: TRBJ2-3; V gene: TRBV5-4; D gene: .; CDR3 protein: ASSPPPQGASGTDTQY
J gene: TRBJ1-3; V gene: TRBV9; D gene: .; CDR3 protein: ASSVSTQNSGNTIY
J gene: TRBJ2-7; V gene: TRBV20-1; D gene: .; CDR3 protein: SASSLARSSYEQY
J gene: TRBJ1-4; V gene: TRBV7-9; D gene: .; CDR3 protein: ASSPLYLRATNEKLF
J gene: TRBJ1-5; V gene: TRBV7-9; D gene: .; CDR3 protein: ASSFTDSNQPQH
J gene: TRBJ1-1; V gene: TRBV6-5; D gene: .; CDR3 protein: ASTRALLGTEAF
J gene: TRBJ2-7; V gene: TRBV23-1; D gene: .; CDR3 protein: ARALLEQY
J gene: TRBJ2-1; V gene: TRBV3-1/TRBV3-2; D gene: TRBD2; CDR3 protein: ASSLRSRDNEGLAGHNEQF
J gene: TRBJ2-7; V gene: TRBV14; D gene: .; CDR3 protein: ASSQGQGGTYEQY
J gene: TRBJ1-1; V gene: TRBV3-1/TRBV3-2; D gene: TRBD1; CDR3 protein: ASSQGQVPEAF